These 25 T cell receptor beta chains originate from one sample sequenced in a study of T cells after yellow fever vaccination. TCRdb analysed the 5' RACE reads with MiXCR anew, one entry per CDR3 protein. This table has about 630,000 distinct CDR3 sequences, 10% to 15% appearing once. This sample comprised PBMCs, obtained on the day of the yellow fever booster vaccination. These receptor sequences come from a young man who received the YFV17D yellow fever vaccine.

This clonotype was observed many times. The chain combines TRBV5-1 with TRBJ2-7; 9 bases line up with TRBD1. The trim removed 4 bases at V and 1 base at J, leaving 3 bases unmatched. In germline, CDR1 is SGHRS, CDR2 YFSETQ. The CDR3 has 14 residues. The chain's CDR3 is CASSRGQGSYEQYF. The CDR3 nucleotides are TGCGCCAGCAGCAGGGGACAGGGTTCCTACGAGCAGTACTTC. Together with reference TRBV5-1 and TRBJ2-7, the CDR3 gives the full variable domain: KAGVTQTPRYLIKTRGQQVTLSCSPISGHRSVSWYQQTPGQGLQFLFEYFSETQRNKGNFPGRFSGRQFSNSRSEMNVSTLELGDSALYLCASSRGQGSYEQYFGPGTRLTVT.

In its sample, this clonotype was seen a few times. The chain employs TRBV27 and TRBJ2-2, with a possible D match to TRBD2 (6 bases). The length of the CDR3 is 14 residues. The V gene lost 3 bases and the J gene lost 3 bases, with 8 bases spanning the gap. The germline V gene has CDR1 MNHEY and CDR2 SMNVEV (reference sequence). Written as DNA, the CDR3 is TGTGCCAGCAGTTTCGCTAGCGACACCGGGGAGCTGTTTTTT. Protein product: CASSFASDTGELFF.

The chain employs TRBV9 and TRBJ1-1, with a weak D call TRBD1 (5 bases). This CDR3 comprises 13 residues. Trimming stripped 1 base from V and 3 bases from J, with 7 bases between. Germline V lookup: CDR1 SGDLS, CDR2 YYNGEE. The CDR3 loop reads CASSVSRDTEAFF. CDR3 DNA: TGTGCCAGCAGCGTATCCAGGGACACTGAAGCTTTCTTT.

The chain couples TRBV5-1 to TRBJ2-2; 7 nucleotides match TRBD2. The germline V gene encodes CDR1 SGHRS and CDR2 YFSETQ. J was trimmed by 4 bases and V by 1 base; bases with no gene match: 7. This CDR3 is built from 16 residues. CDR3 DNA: TGCGCCAGCAGCTTGATTAGCGGGCACGGCACCGGGGAGCTGTTTTTT. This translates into CASSLISGHGTGELFF.

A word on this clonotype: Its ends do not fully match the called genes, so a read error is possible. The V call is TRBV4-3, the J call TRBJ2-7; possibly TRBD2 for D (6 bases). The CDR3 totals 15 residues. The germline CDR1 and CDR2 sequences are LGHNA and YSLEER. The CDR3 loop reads CASSQGWDLRYEKYF. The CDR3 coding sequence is TGCGCCAGCAGCCAGGGGTGGGACTTGAGGTACGAGAAGTACTTC.

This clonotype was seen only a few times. The chain's CDR3 is CASSGVGRSTDTQYF. As DNA, the CDR3 is TGTGCCAGCAGCGGTGTGGGACGTAGCACAGATACGCAGTATTTT. The V call is TRBV5-6, the J call TRBJ2-3, with D perhaps assigned TRBD1 or TRBD2 (5 bases each). This CDR3 contains 15 residues. CDR1 is SGHDT and CDR2 is YYEEEE in the germline V gene. Trimming pared 4 bases from V and 0 bases from J, leaving 12 bases between.

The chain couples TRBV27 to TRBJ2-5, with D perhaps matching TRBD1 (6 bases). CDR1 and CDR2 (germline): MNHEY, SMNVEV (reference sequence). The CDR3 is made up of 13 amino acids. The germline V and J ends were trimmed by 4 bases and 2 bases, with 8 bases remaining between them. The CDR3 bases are TGTGCCAGCAGTTGGGGGCCTCAAGAGACCCAGTACTTC. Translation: CASSWGPQETQYF.

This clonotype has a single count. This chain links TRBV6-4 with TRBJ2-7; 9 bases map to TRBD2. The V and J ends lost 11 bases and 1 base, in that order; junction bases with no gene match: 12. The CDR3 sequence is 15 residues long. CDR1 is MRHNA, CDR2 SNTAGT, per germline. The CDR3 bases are TGTGCCGGACAAGCCGGGACTAGCCTATCCTACGAGCAGTACTTC. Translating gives CAGQAGTSLSYEQYF.

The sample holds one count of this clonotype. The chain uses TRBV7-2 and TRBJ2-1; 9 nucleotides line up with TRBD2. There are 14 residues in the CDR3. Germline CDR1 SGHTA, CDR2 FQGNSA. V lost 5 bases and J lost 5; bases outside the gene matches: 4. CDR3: CASSTTSGNNEQFF. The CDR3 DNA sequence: TGTGCCAGCAGCACGACTAGCGGAAACAATGAGCAGTTCTTC.

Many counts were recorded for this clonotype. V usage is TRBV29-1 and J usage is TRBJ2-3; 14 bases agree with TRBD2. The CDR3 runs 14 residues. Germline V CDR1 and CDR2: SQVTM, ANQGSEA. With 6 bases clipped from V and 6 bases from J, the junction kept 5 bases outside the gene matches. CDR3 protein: CSVGTSGRFDTQYF. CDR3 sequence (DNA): TGCAGCGTGGGGACTAGCGGGAGATTCGATACGCAGTATTTT.

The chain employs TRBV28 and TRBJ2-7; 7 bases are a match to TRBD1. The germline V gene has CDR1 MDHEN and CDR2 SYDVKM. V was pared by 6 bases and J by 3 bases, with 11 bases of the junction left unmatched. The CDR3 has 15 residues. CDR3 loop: CASRLRGSKSYEQYF. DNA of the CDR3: TGTGCCAGCAGGCTCAGGGGGAGTAAGAGCTACGAGCAGTACTTC.

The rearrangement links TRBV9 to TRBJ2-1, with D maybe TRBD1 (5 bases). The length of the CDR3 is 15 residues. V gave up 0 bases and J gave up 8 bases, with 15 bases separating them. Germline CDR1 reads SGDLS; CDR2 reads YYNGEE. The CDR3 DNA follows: TGTGCCAGCAGCGTAGGACAGTCGACGAGCGATGAGCAGTTCTTC. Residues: CASSVGQSTSDEQFF.

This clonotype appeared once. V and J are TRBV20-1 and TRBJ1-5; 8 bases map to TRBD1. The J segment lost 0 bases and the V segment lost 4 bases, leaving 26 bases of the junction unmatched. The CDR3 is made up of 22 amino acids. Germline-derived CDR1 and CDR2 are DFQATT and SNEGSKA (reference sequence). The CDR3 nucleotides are TGCAGTGCTAAAGGATCCGTTCCCCCGGACAGGGTGCGGGTATATAGCAATCAGCCCCAGCATTTT. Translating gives CSAKGSVPPDRVRVYSNQPQHF.

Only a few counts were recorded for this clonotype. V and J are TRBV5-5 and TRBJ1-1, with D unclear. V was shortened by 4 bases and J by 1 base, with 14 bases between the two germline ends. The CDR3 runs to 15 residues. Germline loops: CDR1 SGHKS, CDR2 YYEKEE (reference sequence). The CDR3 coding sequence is TGTGCCAGCAGCCTACGGGGTCCGAAGAACACTGAAGCTTTCTTT. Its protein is CASSLRGPKNTEAFF. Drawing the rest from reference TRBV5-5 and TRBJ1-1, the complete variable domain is DAGVTQSPTHLIKTRGQQVTLRCSPISGHKSVSWYQQVLGQGPQFIFQYYEKEERGRGNFPDRFSARQFPNYSSELNVNALLLGDSALYLCASSLRGPKNTEAFFGQGTRLTVV.

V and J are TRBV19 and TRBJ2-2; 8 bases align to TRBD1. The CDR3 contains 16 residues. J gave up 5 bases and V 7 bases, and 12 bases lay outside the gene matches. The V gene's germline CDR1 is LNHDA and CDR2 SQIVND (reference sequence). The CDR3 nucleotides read TGTGCCAGTAATACCGGACAGGGCCCACCTACCGGGGAGCTGTTTTTT. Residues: CASNTGQGPPTGELFF.

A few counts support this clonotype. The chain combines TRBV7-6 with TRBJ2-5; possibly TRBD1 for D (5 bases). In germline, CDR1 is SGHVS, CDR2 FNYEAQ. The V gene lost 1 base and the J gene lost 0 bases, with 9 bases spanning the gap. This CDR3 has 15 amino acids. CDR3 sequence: CASSLGQWYQETQYF. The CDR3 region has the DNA TGTGCCAGCAGCTTAGGACAGTGGTACCAAGAGACCCAGTACTTC.

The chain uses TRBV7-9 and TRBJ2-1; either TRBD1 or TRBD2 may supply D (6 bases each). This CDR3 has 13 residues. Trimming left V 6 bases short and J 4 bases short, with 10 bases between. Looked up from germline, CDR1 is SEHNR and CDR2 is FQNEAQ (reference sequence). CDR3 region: CASRGGQYNEQFF. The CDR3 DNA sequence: TGTGCCAGCAGGGGAGGACAGTACAATGAGCAGTTCTTC.

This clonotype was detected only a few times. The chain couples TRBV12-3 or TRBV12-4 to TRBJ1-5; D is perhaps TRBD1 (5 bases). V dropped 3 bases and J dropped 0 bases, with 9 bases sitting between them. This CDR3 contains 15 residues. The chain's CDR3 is CASSLDIYSNQPQHF. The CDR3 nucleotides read TGTGCCAGCAGTTTGGACATATATAGCAATCAGCCCCAGCATTTT.

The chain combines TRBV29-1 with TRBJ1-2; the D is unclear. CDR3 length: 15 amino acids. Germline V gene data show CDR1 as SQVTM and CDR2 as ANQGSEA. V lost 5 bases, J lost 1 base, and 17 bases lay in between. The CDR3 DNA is TGCAGCGTTTCGTTCAGCCCGGGGAGTAACTATGGCTACACCTTC. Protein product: CSVSFSPGSNYGYTF.

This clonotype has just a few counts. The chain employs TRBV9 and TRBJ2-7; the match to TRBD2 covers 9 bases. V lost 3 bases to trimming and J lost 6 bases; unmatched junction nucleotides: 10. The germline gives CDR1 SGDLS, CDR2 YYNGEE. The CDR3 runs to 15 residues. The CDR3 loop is CASSALLAGGLEQYF. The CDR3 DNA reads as TGTGCCAGCAGCGCCCTCTTGGCGGGAGGGCTCGAGCAGTACTTC.

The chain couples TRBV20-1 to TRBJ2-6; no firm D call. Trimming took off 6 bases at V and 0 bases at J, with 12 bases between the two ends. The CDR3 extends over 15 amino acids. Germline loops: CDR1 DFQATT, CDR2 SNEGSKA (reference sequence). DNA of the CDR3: TGCAGTGCGACCGGACCGGGCTCTGGGGCCAACGTCCTGACTTTC. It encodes CSATGPGSGANVLTF.

The CDR3 DNA reads TGTGCCATCAGTGAGTTCGATAGCGGGTGGAATGAGCAGTTCTTC. Translating it yields CAISEFDSGWNEQFF. The V and J genes are TRBV10-3 and TRBJ2-1, with TRBD2 matching over 7 bases. With V trimmed by 1 base and J by 7 bases, 7 bases remained unmatched. The CDR3 has 15 amino acids. Germline V CDR1 and CDR2: ENHRY, SYGVKD.

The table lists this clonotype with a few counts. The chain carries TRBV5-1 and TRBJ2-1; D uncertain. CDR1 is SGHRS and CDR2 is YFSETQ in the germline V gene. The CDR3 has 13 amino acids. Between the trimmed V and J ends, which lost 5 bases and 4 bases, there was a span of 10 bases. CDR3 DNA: TGCGCCAGCAGGTGGCTACCTTACAATGAGCAGTTCTTC. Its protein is CASRWLPYNEQFF.

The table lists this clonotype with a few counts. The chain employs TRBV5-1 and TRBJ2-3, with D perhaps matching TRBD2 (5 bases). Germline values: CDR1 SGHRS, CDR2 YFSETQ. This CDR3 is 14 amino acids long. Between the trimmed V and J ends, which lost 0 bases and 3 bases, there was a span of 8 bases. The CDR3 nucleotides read TGCGCCAGCAGCTTGGAGGGAGTTACAGATACGCAGTATTTT. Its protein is CASSLEGVTDTQYF. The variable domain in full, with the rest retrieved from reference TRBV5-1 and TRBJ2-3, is KAGVTQTPRYLIKTRGQQVTLSCSPISGHRSVSWYQQTPGQGLQFLFEYFSETQRNKGNFPGRFSGRQFSNSRSEMNVSTLELGDSALYLCASSLEGVTDTQYFGPGTRLTVL.

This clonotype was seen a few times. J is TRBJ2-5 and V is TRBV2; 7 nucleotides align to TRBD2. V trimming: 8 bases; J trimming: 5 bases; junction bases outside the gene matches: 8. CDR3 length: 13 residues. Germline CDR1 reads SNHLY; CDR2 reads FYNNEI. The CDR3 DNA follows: TGTGCCAGCGAGGGCGGGAGAGTGGAGACCCAGTACTTC. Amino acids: CASEGGRVETQYF.